This record concerns one T cell receptor (beta chain) sequence. The antigen is not known. V was cut by 7 bases and J by 3 bases, with 13 bases left in between. Germline V gene sequence: CDR1 SGDLS, CDR2 YYNGEE. The CDR3 sequence is 14 residues long. This entry is derived from a study of CD8 T cells in Susac syndrome. Study observations and caveats: The CD4+ T cell repertoires that were profiled in Susac syndrome showed no clonal expansion.

The authors reverse transcribed roughly 0.5 to 1 ug RNA with random hexamers. TCRdb independently ran MiXCR on the immunoSEQ multiplex PCR reads; one entry per CDR3 protein. The sample holds approximately 190,000 distinct CDR3 sequences; roughly 95% are singletons and the top ten take 0.098%. This clonotype originated in a human donor with Susac syndrome. Sequenced input: CD4+ T cells from PBMCs. The genes are TRBV9 and TRBJ2-2; D is unclear. In nucleotides, the CDR3 is TGTGCCAGCCGGAGAAATCCGGACACCGGGGAGCTGTTTTTT. It codes for CASRRNPDTGELFF.